This section outlines one T cell receptor (beta chain) sequence together with its context. Assay: immunoSEQ multiplex PCR; the TCRdb copy retains only in-frame clones and omits some. There are roughly 260,000 clones in the sample; 91% occur only once, and approximately 1.2% lies in the top ten. There are 16 residues in the CDR3. CDR1 SGHDT and CDR2 YYEEEE come from the germline V gene. Trimming left V 1 base short and J 2 bases short, with 14 bases between. Participants spanned ages roughly 18 to 95 years and resided in 20 to 30 US areas. Participant-given clinical history determined each cohort assignment. This sample was taken from a study of blood T cell repertoires in COVID-19. Study-level information: Sites across the United States, Italy and Spain contributed samples from acute and convalescent COVID-19. From T cells, B-cell-depleted T cells, or PBMCs came the material, which was cDNA or gDNA.

The chain couples TRBV5-6 to TRBJ2-3, with TRBD1 as a possible D gene (6 bases). Sequencing input: PBMCs or T cells enriched from blood (not recorded which). This TCR was recovered from a human donor in a cohort exposed to, infected with or recovered from COVID-19 (not recorded which). The donor label of this sample is uncertain. CDR3 amino acids: CASSLIWGPFTDTQYF. CDR3 bases: TGTGCCAGCAGCTTGATTTGGGGGCCCTTCACAGATACGCAGTATTTT.